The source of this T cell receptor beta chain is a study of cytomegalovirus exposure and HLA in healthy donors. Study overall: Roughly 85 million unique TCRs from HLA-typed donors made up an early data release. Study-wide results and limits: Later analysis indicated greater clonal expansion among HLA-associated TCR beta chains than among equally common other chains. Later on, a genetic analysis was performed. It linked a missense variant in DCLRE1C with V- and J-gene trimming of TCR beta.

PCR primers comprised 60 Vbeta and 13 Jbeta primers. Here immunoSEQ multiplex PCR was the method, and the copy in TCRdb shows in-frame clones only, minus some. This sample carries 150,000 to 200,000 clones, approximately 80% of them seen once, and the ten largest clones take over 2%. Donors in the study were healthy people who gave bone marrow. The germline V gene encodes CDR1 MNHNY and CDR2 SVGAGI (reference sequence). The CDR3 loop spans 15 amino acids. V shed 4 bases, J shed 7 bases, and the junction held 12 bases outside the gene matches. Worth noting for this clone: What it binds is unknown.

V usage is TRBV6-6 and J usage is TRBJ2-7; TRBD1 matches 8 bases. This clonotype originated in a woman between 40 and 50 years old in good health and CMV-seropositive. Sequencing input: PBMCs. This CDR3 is CASSSTGGWMGEQYF. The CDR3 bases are TGTGCCAGCAGTTCTACAGGGGGTTGGATGGGGGAGCAGTACTTC.